The 20 T cell receptor beta chains listed next were all sequenced from one sample in a study of blood T cell repertoires in COVID-19. TCRdb's table, derived via immunoSEQ multiplex PCR, lists solely in-frame clones and lacks some. The sample holds hundreds of thousands of clones, over 80% seen once. The sequencing input was peripheral blood. These receptors were collected from a woman aged 45-60 years with active or convalescent COVID-19.

V gene TRBV25-1 combines with J gene TRBJ2-3; 9 nucleotides align to TRBD1. CDR3 length equals 14 residues. Germline V CDR1 and CDR2: MGHDK, SYGVNS. V shed 10 bases, J shed 1 base, and the junction held 6 bases outside the gene matches. The CDR3 here is CATARDRGTDTQYF. Written as DNA, the CDR3 is TGTGCCACCGCCCGGGACAGGGGCACAGATACGCAGTATTTT.

This rearrangement joins TRBV7-9 to TRBJ1-4; TRBD1 might be the D (6 bases). V was shortened by 4 bases and J by 10 bases, with 19 bases between the two germline ends. This CDR3 is built from 15 residues. Germline V lookup: CDR1 SEHNR, CDR2 FQNEAQ (reference sequence). The CDR3 DNA is TGTGCCAGCAGCTCGGTAACACAGGGAAGCGGAAAACTGTTTTTT. Translation gives CASSSVTQGSGKLFF.

The chain recombines TRBV12-3 or TRBV12-4 with TRBJ2-7, with D tentatively TRBD2 (7 bases). V shed 3 bases and J shed 2 bases, with 8 bases lying between them. The CDR3 is made up of 13 amino acids. CDR3 loop: CASSFGGPYEQYF. The DNA of the CDR3 is TGTGCCAGCAGTTTCGGGGGGCCCTACGAGCAGTACTTC.

The genes are TRBV7-6 and TRBJ2-7, with 7 bases that match TRBD1. The germline V gene has CDR1 SGHVS and CDR2 FNYEAQ. V shed 5 bases, J shed 2 bases, and the junction held 6 bases outside the gene matches. This CDR3 contains 14 residues. Written as DNA, the CDR3 is TGTGCCAGCAGCCAGAGACAGGGCACCTACGAGCAGTACTTC. It specifies CASSQRQGTYEQYF.

The chain couples TRBV4-1 to TRBJ2-1; D is possibly TRBD2 (6 bases). V shed 0 bases and J shed 0 bases, with 9 bases lying between them. CDR3 length equals 16 residues. The germline V gene has CDR1 MGHRA and CDR2 YSYEKL. The CDR3 loop is CASSQDLASSYNEQFF. The DNA for the CDR3 is TGCGCCAGCAGCCAAGATCTAGCGAGCTCCTACAATGAGCAGTTCTTC.

This chain links TRBV18 with TRBJ2-1; possibly TRBD2 for D (5 bases). CDR3 length: 13 amino acids. V was clipped by 5 bases and J by 5 bases, with 10 bases between them. The germline gives CDR1 KGHSH, CDR2 LQKENI. The DNA for the CDR3 is TGTGCCAGCTCAGGGCTAGCAGACAATGAGCAGTTCTTC. Amino acids: CASSGLADNEQFF.

This clone was observed once. The V and J genes are TRBV5-1 and TRBJ1-1, with a tentative D call TRBD1 (6 bases). With 4 bases removed from V and 4 bases from J, the gap between germline ends came to 11 bases. This CDR3 contains 13 residues. The germline gives CDR1 SGHRS, CDR2 YFSETQ. CDR3 region: CASSVDRSTEAFF. The DNA of the CDR3 is TGCGCCAGCAGCGTTGACAGGAGCACTGAAGCTTTCTTT.

The chain couples TRBV5-4 to TRBJ2-7; 7 bases are a match to TRBD1. The CDR3 has 15 amino acids. Germline-derived CDR1 and CDR2 are SGHNT and YYREEE (reference sequence). Germline trimming cut 0 bases from V and 3 bases from J; bases unmatched to any gene: 6. The CDR3 reads CASSLAWGQNYEQYF. CDR3 in DNA: TGTGCCAGCAGCTTGGCATGGGGACAGAACTACGAGCAGTACTTC.

Only one count was recorded for this clone. The chain links TRBV12-3 or TRBV12-4 to TRBJ2-5, with a weak D call TRBD2 (7 bases). V was cut by 8 bases and J by 5 bases, with 12 bases left in between. This CDR3 spans 12 amino acids. The DNA for the CDR3 is TGTGCCAGCTCAGGGAGGGGGGAGACCCAGTACTTC. Translating gives CASSGRGETQYF.

The chain employs TRBV19 and TRBJ2-2; D is undetermined. The germline V gene encodes CDR1 LNHDA and CDR2 SQIVND (reference sequence). V was trimmed by 7 bases and J by 6 bases, leaving 9 bases between them. CDR3 length equals 12 residues. CDR3 sequence: CASKFAAGELFF. DNA for the CDR3: TGTGCCAGTAAGTTCGCGGCCGGGGAGCTGTTTTTT.

This sequence joins TRBV6-1 and TRBJ1-5; TRBD1 agrees at 9 bases. Trimming removed 3 bases from V and 6 bases from J; junction bases left unmatched: 6. CDR1 and CDR2 from the germline V gene are MNHNS and SASEGT. There are 15 residues in the CDR3. This chain's CDR3 is CASSEGTGYGQPQHF. CDR3 nucleotide sequence: TGTGCCAGCAGTGAGGGGACAGGGTACGGTCAGCCCCAGCATTTT.

V and J are TRBV27 and TRBJ1-2; 9 nucleotides match TRBD1. The CDR3 extends over 13 amino acids. V shed 2 bases, J shed 5 bases, and the junction held 0 bases outside the gene matches. Germline V gene data show CDR1 as MNHEY and CDR2 as SMNVEV (reference sequence). CDR3 sequence (DNA): TGTGCCAGCAGTTTAGGGACAGGGTATGGCTACACCTTC. It specifies CASSLGTGYGYTF.

The chain employs TRBV11-3 and TRBJ2-1; 8 bases line up with TRBD2. Germline assignment: CDR1 SGHNT and CDR2 YENEEA. The CDR3 consists of 20 residues. The junction had 16 bases not matched to a gene; V was cut back by 0 bases and J by 3 bases. The DNA of the CDR3 is TGTGCCAGCAGCTTAGATCGGGAGGACCTCGGGGGGGCTTACTACAATGAGCAGTTCTTC. This codes for CASSLDREDLGGAYYNEQFF.

This clone appeared a few times. V and J are TRBV30 and TRBJ1-2; 9 bases match TRBD1. CDR1 is GTSNPN and CDR2 is SVGIG in the germline V gene (reference sequence). V shed 8 bases and J 6 bases; nucleotides not matched to a gene: 7. The CDR3 spans 12 residues. CDR3 bases: TGTGCCCGCCAGCGGACAGGGGATGGCTACACCTTC. It yields the protein CARQRTGDGYTF.

The genes are TRBV28 and TRBJ1-2, with unresolved D. Per germline, CDR1 MDHEN and CDR2 SYDVKM. V lost 5 bases and J lost 5, with 9 bases in between. This CDR3 region has 12 residues. The CDR3 protein is CASSTYPYGYTF. In DNA, the CDR3 is TGTGCCAGCAGTACCTACCCATATGGCTACACCTTC.

The rearrangement joins TRBV18 to TRBJ1-2, with 8 bases fitting TRBD1. Germline-derived CDR1 and CDR2 are KGHSH and LQKENI. V trimming: 0 bases; J trimming: 14 bases; junction bases outside the gene matches: 5. This CDR3 spans 12 amino acids. The CDR3 bases are TGTGCCAGCTCACCACCAAGACAGGGGAAGACCTTC. It yields the protein CASSPPRQGKTF.

The chain combines TRBV29-1 with TRBJ2-3; possible D gene TRBD2, 5 bases. Trimming took off 4 bases at V and 4 bases at J, with 12 bases between the two ends. Germline lookup yields CDR1 SQVTM and CDR2 ANQGSEA. The CDR3 totals 13 residues. The CDR3 bases are TGCAGCGTTGGAGTCTTGGGAGCAGATACGCAGTATTTT. Translation: CSVGVLGADTQYF.

J is TRBJ1-1 and V is TRBV7-9; D may be TRBD1 (6 bases). Germline V CDR1 and CDR2: SEHNR, FQNEAQ (reference sequence). V shed 4 bases and J shed 3 bases, with 18 bases lying between them. CDR3 length: 16 residues. CDR3 bases: TGTGCCAGCAGCTCTCGGGCAGGGGAAGCGGACACTGAAGCTTTCTTT. Its translation: CASSSRAGEADTEAFF.

The chain has TRBV29-1 and TRBJ2-3; 8 nucleotides line up with TRBD1. The CDR3 sequence is 15 residues long. J was trimmed by 2 bases and V by 4 bases; bases with no gene match: 8. Germline V gene lookup returns CDR1 SQVTM and CDR2 ANQGSEA. The CDR3 nucleotides read TGCAGCGTTGGTTCGGCAGGGGGCTACACAGATACGCAGTATTTT. It is translated as CSVGSAGGYTDTQYF.

CDR3 DNA sequence: TGTGCCAGCAGCACCGGACAGGGGTACACTGAAGCTTTCTTT. Residues: CASSTGQGYTEAFF. This chain uses TRBV7-2 with TRBJ1-1, with TRBD1 matching over 9 bases. The CDR3 sequence is 14 residues long. The junction had 4 bases not matched to a gene; V was cut back by 5 bases and J by 3 bases. Germline V lookup: CDR1 SGHTA, CDR2 FQGNSA.